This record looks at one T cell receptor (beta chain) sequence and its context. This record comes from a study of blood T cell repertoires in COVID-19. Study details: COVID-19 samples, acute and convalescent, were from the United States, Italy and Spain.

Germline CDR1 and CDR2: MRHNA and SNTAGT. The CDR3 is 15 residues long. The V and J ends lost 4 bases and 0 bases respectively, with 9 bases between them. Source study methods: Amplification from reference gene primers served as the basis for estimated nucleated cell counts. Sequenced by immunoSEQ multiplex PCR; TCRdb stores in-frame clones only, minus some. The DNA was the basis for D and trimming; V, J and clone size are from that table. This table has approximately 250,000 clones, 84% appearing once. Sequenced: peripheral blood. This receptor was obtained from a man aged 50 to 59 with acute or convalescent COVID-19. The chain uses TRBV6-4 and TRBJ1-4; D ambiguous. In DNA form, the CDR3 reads TGTGCCAGCAGTGCCCTTAGCCCAACTAATGAAAAACTGTTTTTT. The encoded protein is CASSALSPTNEKLFF.